The sequence of this TCR beta chain was determined in a study of cytomegalovirus exposure and HLA in healthy donors. General observations from the study: In vitro assays verified that three CMV-associated chains recognized CMV antigens specifically. The study designated fewer than 200 TCR beta chains cytomegalovirus-associated. In the 120 validation repertoires, about 94% of cluster scores exceeded 0, per a later analysis.

As concerns this clone: What it binds is unknown.

From germline, CDR1 is MNHNS and CDR2 SASEGT. CDR3 length: 15 amino acids. Trimming removed 7 bases from V and 6 bases from J; junction bases left unmatched: 11. Produced via immunoSEQ multiplex PCR; TCRdb's table is partial and in-frame only. Of 70,000 or so clones listed, 94% are singletons. This TCR derives from a woman aged 18-29 years in good health and CMV-seronegative. Sequencing input: PBMCs. The chain employs TRBV6-1 and TRBJ2-7, with 11 bases lining up with TRBD2. The CDR3: CASTETSGEFVEQYF. The CDR3 coding sequence is TGTGCCAGCACTGAGACTAGCGGGGAATTTGTCGAGCAGTACTTC.